This T cell receptor (beta chain) came from a study of radiation and T cells in renal cell carcinoma. As for time point: baseline pretreatment blood. Treatment meaning: 15 Gy SBRT to primary tumor, nephrectomy 4 weeks later. Clear cell pathology was present in this patient's renal cell carcinoma. Libraries were prepared by immunoSEQ multiplex PCR; TCRdb keeps only in-frame clonotypes and omits some of them. The sample includes about 49,000 clones, 75% to 85% seen only once; the top ten take 31%. The clonotype was recovered from a woman aged 65 to 85 with renal cell carcinoma. The sequenced sample was blood, obtained from a patient whose treatment included radiotherapy and nephrectomy.

The CDR3 bases are TGTGCCAGCAGCTTAGGGGCGGGTAGGAGCAATCAGCCCCAGCATTTT. Its protein product is CASSLGAGRSNQPQHF. The chain uses TRBV7-9 and TRBJ1-5; D call uncertain. The germline V gene encodes CDR1 SEHNR and CDR2 FQNEAQ (reference sequence). Trimming removed 1 base from V and 1 base from J, with 11 bases in between. The CDR3 covers 16 residues.